Reported below is one T cell receptor beta chain. The V gene's germline CDR1 is GTSNPN and CDR2 SVGIG (reference sequence). The J segment lost 1 base and the V segment lost 2 bases, leaving 9 bases of the junction unmatched. CDR3 size: 17 residues. Method: immunoSEQ multiplex PCR; TCRdb's copy keeps in-frame clones and lacks some. The data show under 150,000 clones, 84% seen once. This sample was taken from a study of blood T cell repertoires in COVID-19. Background on the study: T cells, B-cell-depleted T cells, or PBMCs supplied cDNA or gDNA.

Sequenced: peripheral blood. This receptor was obtained from a human donor in a cohort sampled during active COVID-19. The V call is TRBV30, the J call TRBJ1-5; 9 bases align to TRBD1. DNA of the CDR3: TGTGCCTGGAGTACACCCCGACAGGGGGGGAGCAATCAGCCCCAGCATTTT. Amino acid sequence: CAWSTPRQGGSNQPQHF.